This TCR beta chain is drawn from a study of T cell changes during pregnancy in multiple sclerosis (dated by TCRdb to between 2019 and 2020). Notes on the research overall: The study looked at changes in the T cell repertoire across pregnancy in women with multiple sclerosis.

V gives up 5 bases and J gives up 5 bases, and the segment between their germline ends measures 15 bases. The CDR3 sequence holds 14 residues, the cysteine and phenylalanine included. CDR3 DNA is the only sequence kept; it has 42 bases, read in frame from the first base. CDR1 and CDR2, per the germline V gene (reference sequence), are SEHNR and FQNEAQ. The library was prepared using the immunoSEQ multiplex PCR assay. This is the immuneACCESS table as TCRdb keeps it, with only in-frame sequences that have V and J called. A part of the clones is gone; compared with another copy, unresolved V genes explain less than half, and the rest is unexplained. This sample is represented by 36,000 or so clones; 70% to 90% of them were singletons. 0.5% to 0.65% of the sample rests with the top ten. On this clone itself: Its cognate antigen has yet to be identified. There are no base qualities to consult, and no much larger clone falls within one base.

Specimen: CD4+ T cells from peripheral blood mononuclear cells, collected in the first trimester of pregnancy. Recombination joined TRBV7-9 with TRBJ2-5, with a tentative D gene TRBD2 over 6 matching bases. This TCR was sampled from a female donor with multiple sclerosis, enrolled in a pregnancy study. The CDR3 is CASSTTSTGETQYF. The nucleotide sequence is given as TGTGCCAGCAGCACGACTAGTACGGGGGAGACCCAGTACTTC. Beyond the CDR3, the reference TRBV7-9 and TRBJ2-5 genes provide the residues; the full variable domain reads: DTGVSQNPRHKITKRGQNVTFRCDPISEHNRLYWYRQTLGQGPEFLTYFQNEAQLEKSRLLSDRFSAERPKGSFSTLEIQRTEQGDSAMYLCASSTTSTGETQYFGPGTRLLVL.